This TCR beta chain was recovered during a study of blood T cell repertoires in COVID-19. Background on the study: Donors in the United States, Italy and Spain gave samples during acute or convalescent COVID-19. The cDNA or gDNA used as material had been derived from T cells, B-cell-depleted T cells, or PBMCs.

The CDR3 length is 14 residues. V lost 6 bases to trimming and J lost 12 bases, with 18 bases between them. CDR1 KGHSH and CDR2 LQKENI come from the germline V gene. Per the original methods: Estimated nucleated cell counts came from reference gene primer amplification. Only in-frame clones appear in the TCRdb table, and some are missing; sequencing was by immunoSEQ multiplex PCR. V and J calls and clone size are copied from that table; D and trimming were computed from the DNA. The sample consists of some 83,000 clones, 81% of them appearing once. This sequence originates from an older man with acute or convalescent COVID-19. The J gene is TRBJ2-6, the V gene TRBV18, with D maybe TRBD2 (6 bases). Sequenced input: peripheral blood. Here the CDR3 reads CASSRTGEGSVLTF. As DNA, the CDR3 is TGTGCCAGCTCCCGAACGGGGGAAGGGAGCGTCCTGACTTTC.